Presented here are 9 T cell receptor beta chains from one specimen sequenced in a study of cytomegalovirus exposure and HLA in healthy donors. Sequencing was performed with immunoSEQ multiplex PCR; in TCRdb, only in-frame clones are kept and a portion is missing. This table has around 200,000 clones, about 80% appearing once. The sample was PBMCs. The receptors were sampled from a young woman in good health and CMV-seropositive.

J is TRBJ2-7 and V is TRBV6-1; D is perhaps TRBD2 (6 bases). Germline values: CDR1 MNHNS, CDR2 SASEGT. The germline V and J ends were trimmed by 7 bases and 0 bases, with 13 bases remaining between them. CDR3 length: 14 amino acids. The CDR3 loop is CASIPRGASYEQYF. The CDR3 DNA reads as TGTGCCAGCATCCCCCGCGGGGCCTCCTACGAGCAGTACTTC.

The J gene is TRBJ1-2, the V gene TRBV4-1, with no clear D. There are 12 residues in the CDR3. CDR1 MGHRA and CDR2 YSYEKL come from the germline V gene. Trimming took 5 bases from V and 2 from J, leaving 6 bases between them. The CDR3 protein is CASSGQNYGYTF. The DNA of the CDR3 is TGCGCCAGCAGCGGGCAGAACTATGGCTACACCTTC.

The genes are TRBV6-1 and TRBJ1-5, with TRBD1 matching over 7 bases. CDR1 is MNHNS, CDR2 SASEGT, per germline. The CDR3 sequence is 14 residues long. After removal of 6 bases from V and 4 bases from J, the junction contained 6 bases not matched to a gene. The CDR3: CASSYDRVNQPQHF. The CDR3 DNA is TGTGCCAGCAGCTATGACAGGGTTAATCAGCCCCAGCATTTT.

This chain connects TRBV2 to TRBJ1-5, with TRBD1 matching over 9 bases. Per germline, CDR1 SNHLY and CDR2 FYNNEI. The CDR3 spans 15 residues. V was pared by 4 bases and J by 7 bases, with 8 bases of the junction left unmatched. This chain's CDR3 is CASSGTGTGRQPQHF. CDR3 DNA: TGTGCCAGCAGTGGGACCGGGACAGGGAGGCAGCCCCAGCATTTT.

The chain couples TRBV19 to TRBJ1-6, with TRBD1 matching over 9 bases. The CDR3 length is 17 residues. Germline lookup yields CDR1 LNHDA and CDR2 SQIVND (reference sequence). The J segment lost 8 bases and the V segment lost 5 bases, leaving 13 bases of the junction unmatched. CDR3: CASSVFVGQGLHSPLHF. For the CDR3, the DNA is TGTGCCAGTAGTGTATTCGTGGGACAGGGCCTCCATTCACCCCTCCACTTT.

The chain is built from TRBV19 and TRBJ1-1; D may be TRBD1 (5 bases). Trimming shortened V by 3 bases and J by 3 bases, and 17 bases separated the two germline ends. The V gene's germline CDR1 is LNHDA and CDR2 SQIVND (reference sequence). The CDR3 runs to 16 residues. CDR3 nucleotide sequence: TGTGCCAGTAGTATTTCGGCAGGGAGGGTTGACACTGAAGCTTTCTTT. This sequence encodes CASSISAGRVDTEAFF.

This sequence joins TRBV2 and TRBJ1-3; perhaps TRBD1 as D (6 bases). V was pared by 8 bases and J by 0 bases, with 17 bases between. This CDR3 has 16 residues. Germline V gene data show CDR1 as SNHLY and CDR2 as FYNNEI. CDR3: CASGPGQTDSGNTIYF. CDR3 DNA sequence: TGTGCCAGCGGACCGGGACAAACAGACTCTGGAAACACCATATATTTT.

This chain links TRBV5-4 with TRBJ1-4; D is uncertain. Germline V lookup: CDR1 SGHNT, CDR2 YYREEE (reference sequence). The CDR3 covers 15 residues. V shed 2 bases and J shed 2 bases, with 10 bases lying between them. In DNA, the CDR3 is TGTGCCAGCAGCTTTACTGCATCCACTAATGAAAAACTGTTTTTT. Protein sequence: CASSFTASTNEKLFF.

This clone has just a few counts. This sequence joins TRBV11-2 and TRBJ2-7; D is ambiguous. This CDR3 is 13 amino acids long. The V gene lost 5 bases and the J gene lost 1 base, with 9 bases spanning the gap. In germline, CDR1 is SGHAT, CDR2 FQNNGV. CDR3 in amino acids: CASSRGWSYEQYF. As DNA, the CDR3 is TGTGCCAGCAGCCGCGGATGGTCCTACGAGCAGTACTTC.